The 10 T cell receptor beta chains given below trace back to one sample, sequenced in a study of blood T cell repertoires in COVID-19. TCRdb's table, derived via immunoSEQ multiplex PCR, lists solely in-frame clones and lacks some. The profile shows around 150,000 clones, roughly 76% of them singletons. The sample was peripheral blood. The receptor set was obtained from a woman in her 50s with active or convalescent COVID-19.

J is TRBJ1-3 and V is TRBV6-5, with TRBD1 identical over 10 bases. Germline CDR1 and CDR2: MNHEY and SVGAGI. CDR3 size: 15 residues. Trimming at V came to 1 base and at J to 8 bases, leaving 5 bases not matched to a gene. The DNA for the CDR3 is TGTGCCAGCAGTTACTACGGGGACAGGGGTGACACCATATATTTT. Protein: CASSYYGDRGDTIYF.

The V gene is TRBV12-3 or TRBV12-4, the J gene TRBJ2-5; no definite D call. Trimming took off 6 bases at V and 1 base at J, with 9 bases between the two ends. This CDR3 comprises 13 residues. The CDR3 loop reads CASSPIPQETQYF. The CDR3 coding sequence is TGTGCCAGCAGCCCCATCCCCCAAGAGACCCAGTACTTC.

This clone was recorded a few times. This chain connects TRBV18 to TRBJ2-7, with D unresolved. Trimming cost V 3 bases and J 7 bases, with 16 bases left between them. CDR3 length: 14 residues. The V gene's germline CDR1 is KGHSH and CDR2 LQKENI. The CDR3 nucleotides are TGTGCCAGCTCACCTGCACACATATTGTCGGAGCAGTACTTC. It encodes CASSPAHILSEQYF.

In DNA form, the CDR3 reads TGTGCCACCAGCAGAGTTGCGGGGGCCAACGTCCTGACTTTC. Amino acid sequence: CATSRVAGANVLTF. The chain employs TRBV15 and TRBJ2-6; D ambiguous. CDR1 is LNHNV and CDR2 is YYDKDF in the germline V gene (reference sequence). The CDR3 totals 14 residues. V was pared by 1 base and J by 4 bases, with 5 bases between.

This chain uses TRBV29-1 with TRBJ1-1; D is perhaps TRBD1 (6 bases). CDR3 size: 14 residues. Trimming stripped 6 bases from V and 0 bases from J, with 14 bases between. The germline CDR1 and CDR2 sequences are SQVTM and ANQGSEA. The CDR3 region has the DNA TGCAGCGTCTGTCAGGGGACCTTGAACACTGAAGCTTTCTTT. Translation: CSVCQGTLNTEAFF.

This chain links TRBV4-2 with TRBJ1-2; 7 bases line up with TRBD1. V was clipped by 0 bases and J by 1 base; unmatched bases: 2. The CDR3 covers 15 residues. The germline CDR1 and CDR2 sequences are LGHNA and YNFKEQ. CDR3 in DNA: TGTGCCAGCAGCCAAGAACAGGGGAGTAACTATGGCTACACCTTC. Translating it yields CASSQEQGSNYGYTF.

The chain uses TRBV6-2 or TRBV6-3 and TRBJ2-2; 13 bases fit TRBD2. V gave up 4 bases and J gave up 2 bases; unmatched junction bases: 7. The length of the CDR3 is 18 residues. Germline CDR1 is MNHEY and CDR2 is SVGEGT. DNA of the CDR3: TGTGCCAGCAGTTTCGTAACTAGCGGGGGGGGCAACACCGGGGAGCTGTTTTTT. Translation: CASSFVTSGGGNTGELFF.

V and J are TRBV5-5 and TRBJ2-1, with 11 bases aligning to TRBD2. The CDR3 sequence is 15 residues long. CDR1 is SGHKS and CDR2 is YYEKEE in the germline V gene (reference sequence). Trimming took 5 bases from V and 3 from J; bases not matched to a gene: 4. The CDR3 DNA reads TGTGCCAGCAGACCGGGACTAGCGGACTACAATGAGCAGTTCTTC. Its protein product is CASRPGLADYNEQFF.

This clone was detected only once. CDR3 in DNA: TGTGCCAGCAGTTACACCCAGGTAGCTAACTATGGCTACACCTTC. This gives the protein CASSYTQVANYGYTF. The genes are TRBV6-5 and TRBJ1-2; D remains unclear. The CDR3 totals 15 residues. Germline CDR1 reads MNHEY; CDR2 reads SVGAGI. V lost 2 bases and J lost 0, with 10 bases in between.

V gene TRBV7-9 combines with J gene TRBJ1-1; D not resolved. The CDR3 extends over 13 amino acids. Germline-derived CDR1 and CDR2 are SEHNR and FQNEAQ (reference sequence). V lost 5 bases to trimming and J lost 1 base, with 8 bases between them. Written as DNA, the CDR3 is TGTGCCAGCAGCGCCTTAGCGAACACTGAAGCTTTCTTT. It codes for CASSALANTEAFF.